Following are 5 T cell receptor beta chains from one sample sequenced in a study of T cell changes during pregnancy in multiple sclerosis. Libraries were prepared by immunoSEQ multiplex PCR; TCRdb keeps only in-frame clonotypes and omits some of them. The table shows roughly 120,000 clones, with 93% occurring only once. The sequenced sample was peripheral blood, obtained before pregnancy. The receptors come from a female donor with multiple sclerosis, enrolled in a pregnancy study.

The chain carries TRBV28 and TRBJ2-3; 12 bases map to TRBD2. The V and J ends lost 4 bases and 5 bases, in that order; junction bases with no gene match: 10. Per germline, CDR1 MDHEN and CDR2 SYDVKM. The CDR3 runs to 17 residues. CDR3 amino acids: CASSSFRLAGVGDTQYF. The DNA of the CDR3 is TGTGCCAGCAGTTCCTTCCGACTAGCGGGAGTTGGAGATACGCAGTATTTT.

The V and J genes are TRBV10-3 and TRBJ2-3; 9 nucleotides match TRBD1. With 4 bases clipped from V and 6 bases from J, the junction kept 5 bases outside the gene matches. The length of the CDR3 is 14 residues. Germline lookup yields CDR1 ENHRY and CDR2 SYGVKD. In DNA, the CDR3 is TGTGCCATCAGTGGGGGACAGGGAGCGGATACGCAGTATTTT. Its translation is CAISGGQGADTQYF.

The chain recombines TRBV19 with TRBJ1-6; D uncertain. Trimming cost V 11 bases and J 8 bases, with 22 bases left between them. Germline assignment: CDR1 LNHDA and CDR2 SQIVND (reference sequence). The CDR3 covers 15 residues. CDR3 DNA sequence: TGTGCCGTCTCCCCCACGGGTCTACCCTATTCACCCCTCCACTTT. Protein: CAVSPTGLPYSPLHF.

The rearrangement joins TRBV7-9 to TRBJ2-1, with 7 nucleotides matching TRBD1. Per germline, CDR1 SEHNR and CDR2 FQNEAQ (reference sequence). This CDR3 comprises 13 residues. Trimming cost V 3 bases and J 5 bases; bases outside gene matches: 1. The CDR3 nucleotides are TGTGCCAGCAGCTTGGGACAGAACAATGAGCAGTTCTTC. This translates into CASSLGQNNEQFF.

This clone was picked up one time. The gene calls are TRBV4-1 and TRBJ1-2; 7 bases are a match to TRBD1. V trimming: 4 bases; J trimming: 8 bases; junction bases outside the gene matches: 7. The CDR3 totals 13 residues. Germline CDR1 and CDR2: MGHRA and YSYEKL. The CDR3 DNA follows: TGCGCCAGCAGCCCAGGGGCAGGGGGAGGCTACACCTTC. This codes for CASSPGAGGGYTF.